This TCR beta chain was sequenced for a study of blood T cell repertoires in COVID-19. Study-wide context: Spain, Italy and the United States supplied samples that represented acute and convalescent COVID-19. In each case, the material was cDNA or gDNA derived from T cells, B-cell-depleted T cells, or PBMCs.

This CDR3 region has 12 residues. V dropped 1 base and J dropped 7 bases, with 4 bases sitting between them. Germline CDR1 reads KGHSH; CDR2 reads LQKENI. As processed by the authors: Estimation of nucleated cell counts was performed using reference gene primer amplification. The assay was immunoSEQ multiplex PCR, and TCRdb's table has in-frame clones only and misses some. V, J and clone size are those of that table, while D and trimming were read from the DNA. In the table there are about 130,000 clones, over 80% of which are singletons. The sequencing input was peripheral blood. V is TRBV18 and J is TRBJ1-4; no clear D. This receptor was obtained from a man aged 35 to 55 with active or convalescent COVID-19. CDR3 residues: CASSPLSEKLFF. As DNA, the CDR3 is TGTGCCAGCTCACCACTGAGTGAAAAACTGTTTTTT.